This TCR beta chain was captured in a study of T-cell memory formation after mild COVID-19. 5'RACE with constant-segment primers yielded barcoded, UMI-tagged TCR alpha and TCR beta cDNA libraries. TCRdb re-derived calls from the 5' RACE reads in MiXCR, one entry per CDR3 protein. The sample includes roughly 150,000 distinct CDR3 sequences, more than 12% of them seen just once. This CDR3 spans 13 amino acids. Germline CDR1 is SGHAT and CDR2 is FQDESV (reference sequence). The germline V and J ends were trimmed by 1 base and 3 bases, with 7 bases remaining between them. The rearrangement links TRBV11-1 to TRBJ2-7, with D unresolved. The sequenced sample consisted of PBMCs or a T cell subset sorted from them (not recorded which). This sequence was found in an adult woman who had mild COVID-19 (a few samples of this study predate the infection). Cell type and time point are not known. CDR3: CASSLGHLYEQYF. CDR3 sequence (DNA): TGTGCCAGCAGCTTAGGACACCTCTACGAGCAGTACTTC.